This is a list of T cell receptor beta chains from one sample in a study of blood T cell repertoires in COVID-19. TCRdb keeps only in-frame clones here, not all; method: immunoSEQ multiplex PCR. Among around 200,000 clones listed, 88% were seen once. Sequenced: PBMCs or T cells enriched from blood (not recorded which). The receptors were gathered from a woman in her 30s who had recovered from COVID-19. CDR3s leave out the opening cysteine and the closing phenylalanine or tryptophan. The size entry is marked missing in some rows and otherwise reads once, few, many or a size class.

v_gene	j_gene	abundance	CDR3aa
TRBV3-1/TRBV3-2	TRBJ1-5	.	ASIGGCQPQH
TRBV9	TRBJ1-1	few	ASSPRDRSITEAF
TRBV7-3	TRBJ2-4	once	ASSPVRTSGFQAKNIQY
TRBV11-2	TRBJ1-4	.	ASSLDREGNEKLF
TRBV11-2	TRBJ1-2	.	ASSLDTPYYGYT
TRBV4-3	TRBJ1-3	.	ASSQGTVSSGNTIY
TRBV20-1	TRBJ1-5	.	SASGPQRGGQPQH
TRBV7-6	TRBJ2-2	.	ASSQMGGALPGELF
TRBV4-3	TRBJ1-6	.	ASSQAGSFNSPLH
TRBV7-9	TRBJ2-1	.	ASSSPISGGLYNEQF
TRBV19	TRBJ1-5	.	ASSIVQGRSNQPQH
TRBV6-4	TRBJ1-5	.	ASTGPNSNQPQH
TRBV5-4	TRBJ1-1	.	ASFPREVVTEAF
TRBV4-2	TRBJ1-5	.	ASSQDRGKNQPQH
TRBV9	TRBJ2-1	.	ASSEERGGLFNEQF
TRBV19	TRBJ1-1	.	ASSDRDDTEAF
TRBV6-4	TRBJ2-6	once	ASSELAGIGANVLT
TRBV6-5	TRBJ2-3	.	ASSYGGAQGDTQY
TRBV5-6	TRBJ2-1	.	ASSLDSGGGAFSYNEQF
TRBV14	TRBJ2-1	.	ASTSQGGRVNEQF
TRBV7-6	TRBJ1-4	.	ASSPRVSTNEKLF
TRBV2	TRBJ2-3	.	ASSEVFDETSGGRNTQY
TRBV7-2	TRBJ1-1	.	ASSFDRGALGRGNTEAF
TRBV28	TRBJ1-4	.	ASSLGGAEKLF
TRBV2	TRBJ2-3	.	ASSELAGGTDTQY
TRBV4-2	TRBJ2-3	.	ASSREGLAGTDTQY
TRBV7-2	TRBJ1-6	.	ASSFTGTDNSPLH
TRBV21-1	TRBJ2-1	.	ASSKALLNNEQF
TRBV5-4	TRBJ1-2	.	ASRTGGRYGYT
TRBV29-1	TRBJ1-4	.	SVRDRYNEKLF
TRBV4-2	TRBJ2-5	.	ASSQGGLAEETQY
TRBV5-1	TRBJ2-6	.	ASSLEHAGANVLT
TRBV7-8	TRBJ2-4	.	ASSSEAGLAGGRRNIQY
TRBV6-5	TRBJ1-1	.	ASSYSPGMDTEAF
TRBV7-2	TRBJ2-2	.	ASSSRNTGELF
TRBV12-5	TRBJ2-3	many	ASGPGLLSTDTQY
TRBV6-2/TRBV6-3	TRBJ2-3	.	ASNPAGVNTQY
TRBV9	TRBJ1-6	once	ASSVVGEESPLH
TRBV10-3	TRBJ2-3	.	AISEGTSGGTDTQY
TRBV6-1	TRBJ2-3	.	ASSEVRGSTDTQY
TRBV2	TRBJ1-4	.	ASSEAVERDGTTNEKLF
TRBV4-3	TRBJ2-7	.	ASSQGGHGTSYEQY
TRBV27	TRBJ1-2	.	ASSLLQGTSNYGYT
TRBV7-8	TRBJ2-7	.	ASSRNAATYEQY
TRBV9	TRBJ1-3	.	ASSPQQGTGNTIY
TRBV7-8	TRBJ1-5	.	ASRYPFQDSNQPQH
TRBV12-3/TRBV12-4	TRBJ1-6	once	ASADSGNSPLH
TRBV7-2	TRBJ1-1	.	ASSLSGANTEAF
TRBV11-2	TRBJ2-1	few	ASSLAGFSYNEQF
TRBV29-1	TRBJ2-7	.	SVKTGDNYEQY